The entry that follows covers one T cell receptor beta chain sequence. Antigen specificity is unknown. At one of its ends the junction is not consistent with the germline gene, which may arise from a read error. The source of the sample is a study of identical twins. The study's findings and limits: The more abundant beta clonotypes in cord blood had fewer insertions, and memory repertoires did not show this.

TCRdb reprocessed the 5' RACE reads with MiXCR, giving one entry per CDR3 protein. The sample records hundreds of thousands of distinct CDR3 sequences, 15% to 20% being singletons. CDR3 length: 14 residues. Per germline, CDR1 SSHAT and CDR2 FNYEAQ (reference sequence). The data also belong to a second study, concerning T cells expressing NK-cell markers. That publication notes: Researchers got TCR beta repertoires out of sorted CD3+CD56+NKG2C+, CD3+CD56+NKG2C- and CD3+CD56-NKG2C+ T cells. Only alpha-beta TCR T cells were sorted in several experiments, using an anti-gamma-delta TCR antibody.

The J gene is TRBJ2-7, the V gene TRBV7-7, with 8 bases matching TRBD2. This sequence was found in a woman between 18 and 30 years old in good health. Sequenced: PBMCs. The DNA of the CDR3 is TGTGCTAGCAGCGCCGGGACTAGAGACGTAATTCAGTACTTC. Its protein is CASSAGTRDVIQYF.